This T cell receptor (beta chain) comes out of a study of spatial heterogeneity in lung cancer. Study at large: The count of detected beta-chain sequences consistently exceeded that of alpha-chain sequences. General study points: Resection blood, more than follow-up blood, showed ubiquitous expanded tumor TCRs.

Germline V gene data show CDR1 as MNHEY and CDR2 as SVGEGT. The CDR3 loop spans 13 amino acids. V lost 8 bases to trimming and J lost 1 base, with 11 bases between them. As regards this clonotype: The antigen remains undetermined.

Each CDR3 protein is one row after TCRdb ran MiXCR on the 5' RACE reads. The sample gives about 110,000 distinct CDR3 sequences, 9.5% to 14% of which show up once; 20% to 30% is in the top ten. As for time point: blood at routine non-recurrence follow-up after resection. Unsorted whole RNA from tumor, nontumor lung or frozen PBMC underwent sequencing. Sequenced here: PBMCs, sampled at follow-up. The chain joins TRBV6-2 or TRBV6-3 to TRBJ1-2; D is undetermined. This TCR came from a female donor with early-stage non-small cell lung cancer. The CDR3 loop reads CASQLDGNYGYTF. The CDR3 DNA follows: TGTGCCAGCCAATTGGACGGTAACTATGGCTACACCTTC.